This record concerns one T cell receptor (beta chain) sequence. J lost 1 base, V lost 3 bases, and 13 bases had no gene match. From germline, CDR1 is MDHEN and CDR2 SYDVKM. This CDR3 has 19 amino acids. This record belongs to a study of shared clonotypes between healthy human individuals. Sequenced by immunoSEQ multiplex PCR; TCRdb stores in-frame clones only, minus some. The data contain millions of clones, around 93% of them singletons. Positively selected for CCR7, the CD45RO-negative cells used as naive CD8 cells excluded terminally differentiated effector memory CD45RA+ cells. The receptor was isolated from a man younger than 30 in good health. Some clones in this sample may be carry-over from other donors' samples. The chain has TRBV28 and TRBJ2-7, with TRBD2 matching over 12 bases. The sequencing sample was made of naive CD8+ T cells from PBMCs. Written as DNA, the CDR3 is TGTGCCAGCAGTTTCCCAATCAGACTAGCGGGGGAAATTTCCTACGAGCAGTACTTC. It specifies CASSFPIRLAGEISYEQYF.